Here is one T cell receptor (beta chain) with its context. The germline CDR1 and CDR2 sequences are MNHEY and SMNVEV (reference sequence). V shed 3 bases and J shed 1 base, with 13 bases lying between them. The CDR3 is made up of 15 amino acids. Only in-frame clones appear in the TCRdb table, and some are missing; sequencing was by immunoSEQ multiplex PCR. In the table there are tens of thousands of clones, about 90% of which are singletons. The data stem from a study of T cell changes during pregnancy in multiple sclerosis. This sequence joins TRBV27 and TRBJ2-7; D is perhaps TRBD1 (6 bases). Here the sequenced sample was peripheral blood, taken before pregnancy. The TCR originated in a female donor with multiple sclerosis, enrolled in a pregnancy study. The CDR3 bases are TGTGCCAGCAGTTTTGAGGGACAAAATTCCTACGAGCAGTACTTC. This sequence encodes CASSFEGQNSYEQYF.